One and the same sample provided the 12 T cell receptor beta chains below, sequenced in a study of beta chain features in type 1 diabetes (dated by TCRdb to 2016 to 2018). Libraries were constructed by the immunoSEQ multiplex PCR assay. The entire isolated RNA was reverse transcribed using the High Capacity cDNA Reverse Transcription Kit, and thus expressed TCRB transcripts were sequenced. In its TCRdb copy, this immuneACCESS table keeps in-frame sequences only and misses some clones. Where compared with another copy, unresolved V genes explain less than half of these, and the others have no known cause. Here the sample has around 130,000 clones; roughly 17% occur a single time. The ten top clones hold 2% to 3% of the sample. What the authors observed across the whole study: Type 1 diabetes patients showed a moderate but significant shortening of TCRB CDR3 length in all four CD4+ subsets.

Their antigens are not known. Input material: central memory CD4+ T cells from blood. Receptors were obtained from a man aged 25-45 years with type 1 diabetes.

This clone was recorded a few times. The V and J genes are TRBV4-2 and TRBJ2-3; no clear D gene. The germline gives CDR1 LGHNA, CDR2 YNFKEQ. V was shortened by 4 bases and J by 0 bases, with 8 bases between the two germline ends. This CDR3 has 14 amino acids. The CDR3 reads CASSPWGSTDTQYF. CDR3 coding DNA: TGTGCCAGCAGCCCCTGGGGTAGCACAGATACGCAGTATTTT.

Only a few counts were recorded for this clone. The chain uses TRBV7-8 and TRBJ2-3; TRBD2 is a possible D gene (6 bases). This CDR3 has 15 amino acids. Germline lookup yields CDR1 SGHVS and CDR2 FQNEAQ. Trimming removed 5 bases at V and 2 bases at J, with 14 bases between. The CDR3, as DNA: TGTGCCAGCAGCGTACTAGCCTTCTCCACAGATACGCAGTATTTT. As protein: CASSVLAFSTDTQYF.

This clone was observed at least ten times. The CDR3 DNA follows: TGTGCCAGCAGCGCTTCTTCGGGGCCGTCGACCCAGTACTTC. Its translation: CASSASSGPSTQYF. V and J are TRBV11-2 and TRBJ2-5; D possibly uses TRBD1 or TRBD2 (5 bases each). The germline CDR1 and CDR2 sequences are SGHAT and FQNNGV. The CDR3 loop spans 14 amino acids. Trimming took off 5 bases at V and 7 bases at J, with 17 bases between the two ends.

The V gene is TRBV19, the J gene TRBJ1-5; 7 bases align to TRBD1. The V segment lost 3 bases and the J segment 6 bases; nucleotides outside the gene matches: 2. This CDR3 region has 13 residues. Germline V gene sequence: CDR1 LNHDA, CDR2 SQIVND (reference sequence). This CDR3 is CASSMGTAQPQHF. CDR3 DNA sequence: TGTGCCAGTAGTATGGGGACAGCTCAGCCCCAGCATTTT. The variable domain in full, with the rest retrieved from reference TRBV19 and TRBJ1-5, is DGGITQSPKYLFRKEGQNVTLSCEQNLNHDAMYWYRQDPGQGLRLIYYSQIVNDFQKGDIAEGYSVSREKKESFPLTVTSAQKNPTAFYLCASSMGTAQPQHFGDGTRLSIL.

The chain uses TRBV7-9 and TRBJ1-2; TRBD1 is a possible D gene (6 bases). The CDR3 sequence is 14 residues long. V dropped 3 bases and J dropped 1 base, with 9 bases sitting between them. Germline CDR1 reads SEHNR; CDR2 reads FQNEAQ (reference sequence). CDR3 nucleotide sequence: TGTGCCAGCAGCTTCGGACAGAGTAACTATGGCTACACCTTC. Residues: CASSFGQSNYGYTF.

This clone showed up just a few times. The V gene is TRBV10-3, the J gene TRBJ2-3, with 7 bases aligning to TRBD2. Germline V lookup: CDR1 ENHRY, CDR2 SYGVKD. V shed 2 bases, J shed 4 bases, and the junction held 15 bases outside the gene matches. This CDR3 is 18 amino acids long. CDR3 sequence: CAISEPERAGLASDTQYF. CDR3 nucleotides: TGTGCCATCAGTGAGCCCGAGAGAGCGGGACTTGCGTCAGATACGCAGTATTTT.

The sample holds a few counts of this clone. This sequence joins TRBV5-4 and TRBJ1-6; the D gene is possibly TRBD1 (5 bases). The V end was cut by 1 base, the J end by 7 bases, with 9 bases between. The V gene's germline CDR1 is SGHNT and CDR2 YYREEE (reference sequence). The CDR3 length is 14 residues. DNA for the CDR3: TGTGCCAGCAGCTTGTACAGGAACAATTCACCCCTCCACTTT. This translates into CASSLYRNNSPLHF.

The V call is TRBV7-2, the J call TRBJ2-2; possible D gene TRBD2, 5 bases. The V end lost 5 bases, the J end lost 7 bases, and 14 bases lay between the germline ends. Per germline, CDR1 SGHTA and CDR2 FQGNSA. This CDR3 has 14 amino acids. This chain's CDR3 is CASSRGEQNGELFF. The CDR3 DNA reads TGTGCCAGCAGCCGGGGAGAACAGAACGGGGAGCTGTTTTTT. The whole variable domain, remainder taken from reference TRBV7-2 and TRBJ2-2, is GAGVSQSPSNKVTEKGKDVELRCDPISGHTALYWYRQSLGQGLEFLIYFQGNSAPDKSGLPSDRFSAERTGGSVSTLTIQRTQQEDSAVYLCASSRGEQNGELFFGEGSRLTVL.

This sequence joins TRBV6-6 and TRBJ2-1; TRBD1 might be the D (5 bases). Germline V lookup: CDR1 MNHNY, CDR2 SVGAGI (reference sequence). The CDR3 consists of 13 residues. Trimming stripped 2 bases from V and 8 bases from J, with 10 bases between. CDR3 region: CASSYRGGDEQFF. CDR3 DNA: TGTGCCAGCAGTTACAGGGGCGGAGATGAGCAGTTCTTC.

J is TRBJ1-5 and V is TRBV7-9; D not resolved. CDR3 length: 13 residues. CDR1 and CDR2 (germline): SEHNR, FQNEAQ (reference sequence). V lost 0 bases and J 5 bases, leaving 5 bases between the germline ends. CDR3 coding DNA: TGTGCCAGCAGCTTAGCGACGGATCAGCCCCAGCATTTT. This sequence encodes CASSLATDQPQHF.

V and J are TRBV6-1 and TRBJ2-1; D possibly uses TRBD1 or TRBD2 (7 bases each). There are 13 residues in the CDR3. Germline lookup yields CDR1 MNHNS and CDR2 SASEGT. V was trimmed by 7 bases and J by 7 bases, leaving 14 bases between them. The DNA of the CDR3 is TGTGCCAGCATATACAGGGGAGGGAATGAGCAGTTCTTC. The encoded protein is CASIYRGGNEQFF.

Only a few counts were recorded for this clone. The chain couples TRBV7-9 to TRBJ1-3; no definite D call. The CDR3 runs 14 residues. V was trimmed by 5 bases and J by 1 base, leaving 9 bases between them. CDR1 is SEHNR and CDR2 is FQNEAQ in the germline V gene (reference sequence). CDR3 protein: CASSPDGSGNTIYF. CDR3 sequence (DNA): TGTGCCAGCAGCCCAGACGGGTCTGGAAACACCATATATTTT.